This entry features one T cell receptor beta chain sequence. The source of the sample is a study of blood T cell repertoires in COVID-19. About the study: The United States, Italy and Spain were the sources of the acute and convalescent COVID-19 samples. PBMCs, B-cell-depleted T cells, or T cells were the source of the cDNA or gDNA that made up the material.

V lost 5 bases to trimming and J lost 4 bases, with 11 bases between them. The CDR3 sequence is 13 residues long. Germline V lookup: CDR1 MNHEY, CDR2 SVGAGI. Authors' methods: By means of reference gene primer amplification, nucleated cell counts were estimated. Method: immunoSEQ multiplex PCR; TCRdb's copy keeps in-frame clones and lacks some. V, J and clone size are those of that table, while D and trimming were read from the DNA. The data hold over 100,000 clones, with around 89% observed a single time. Sequencing was performed on peripheral blood. The chain couples TRBV6-5 to TRBJ1-2, with D tentatively TRBD1 (5 bases). The receptor comes from a human donor with acute or convalescent COVID-19. The donor label of this sample is uncertain. The CDR3 is CASSRDRGYGYTF. The CDR3 DNA sequence: TGTGCCAGCAGTCGTGACAGAGGCTATGGCTACACCTTC.